The 21 T cell receptor beta chains presented below share a single source sample, sequenced in a study of blood T cell repertoires in COVID-19. Sequenced by immunoSEQ multiplex PCR; TCRdb stores in-frame clones only, minus some. The top ten hold around 3.6% of the sample, which has 230,000 or so clones, around 82% seen once. The sequenced sample was PBMCs or T cells enriched from blood (not recorded which). All receptors come from a man aged 45-65 years who had recovered from COVID-19.

This chain connects TRBV5-1 to TRBJ2-3, with 8 bases lining up with TRBD1. Germline values: CDR1 SGHRS, CDR2 YFSETQ. V shed 3 bases, J shed 1 base, and the junction held 4 bases outside the gene matches. The CDR3 loop spans 15 amino acids. The CDR3 here is CASSYGQGRTDTQYF. The CDR3, as DNA: TGCGCCAGCAGCTATGGACAGGGCCGCACAGATACGCAGTATTTT.

The chain combines TRBV9 with TRBJ2-3, with 13 nucleotides matching TRBD2. The CDR3 runs 20 residues. Trimming took 2 bases from V and 0 from J; bases not matched to a gene: 12. Germline V gene sequence: CDR1 SGDLS, CDR2 YYNGEE. The CDR3 spells CASSVRTGTSGISSTDTQYF. The DNA of the CDR3 is TGTGCCAGCAGCGTTCGAACAGGGACTAGCGGGATAAGTAGCACAGATACGCAGTATTTT. Supplemented by reference TRBV9 and TRBJ2-3, the full variable domain reads DSGVTQTPKHLITATGQRVTLRCSPRSGDLSVYWYQQSLDQGLQFLIQYYNGEERAKGNILERFSAQQFPDLHSELNLSSLELGDSALYFCASSVRTGTSGISSTDTQYFGPGTRLTVL.

This sequence joins TRBV3-1 (or the pseudogene TRBV3-2) and TRBJ1-4, with D perhaps matching TRBD1 (5 bases). The CDR3 runs to 14 residues. With 2 bases removed from V and 7 bases from J, the gap between germline ends came to 11 bases. Germline V gene lookup returns CDR1 LGHDT and CDR2 YNNKEL (reference sequence). CDR3 residues: CASSQSGRGEKLFF. The CDR3 coding sequence is TGTGCCAGCAGCCAATCGGGGCGGGGTGAAAAACTGTTTTTT.

V is TRBV12-3 or TRBV12-4 and J is TRBJ2-2, with no clear D. This CDR3 has 10 amino acids. Trimming stripped 6 bases from V and 13 bases from J, with 9 bases between. CDR3 protein: CASRKTRLFF. CDR3 sequence (DNA): TGTGCCAGCAGGAAAACGCGGCTGTTTTTT.

The CDR3 DNA sequence: TGTGCCAGCAAACTGACAGGCAGCACAGATACGCAGTATTTT. Protein product: CASKLTGSTDTQYF. The chain recombines TRBV2 with TRBJ2-3; a possible D gene is TRBD1 (6 bases). In germline, CDR1 is SNHLY, CDR2 FYNNEI. The CDR3 is 14 amino acids. V dropped 7 bases and J dropped 0 bases, with 11 bases sitting between them.

The chain combines TRBV7-3 with TRBJ2-2, with 11 nucleotides matching TRBD1. CDR1 SGHTA and CDR2 FQGTGA come from the germline V gene. The CDR3 consists of 16 residues. J gave up 4 bases and V 0 bases, and 1 base lay outside the gene matches. The CDR3 reads CASSLTGQGVTGELFF. DNA for the CDR3: TGTGCCAGCAGCTTAACGGGACAGGGGGTCACCGGGGAGCTGTTTTTT.

This clone showed up just once. This chain uses TRBV27 with TRBJ1-5, with no clear D. This CDR3 has 16 residues. From germline, CDR1 is MNHEY and CDR2 SMNVEV (reference sequence). V was pared by 5 bases and J by 2 bases, with 16 bases between. CDR3 nucleotide sequence: TGTGCCAGCAGTACCTTTGGCGTTGCGGGCAATCAGCCCCAGCATTTT. Translation gives CASSTFGVAGNQPQHF.

This sequence joins TRBV18 and TRBJ1-4, with TRBD1 matching 7 bases. Germline V gene lookup returns CDR1 KGHSH and CDR2 LQKENI. The J segment lost 4 bases and the V segment lost 5 bases, leaving 7 bases of the junction unmatched. This CDR3 comprises 15 residues. CDR3 sequence reads: CASSIRDSDNEKLFF. The DNA of the CDR3 is TGTGCCAGCTCAATCCGGGACAGCGATAATGAAAAACTGTTTTTT.

The chain is built from TRBV6-5 and TRBJ1-5; TRBD1 matches 9 bases. The V gene end was trimmed by 4 bases and the J gene end by 7 bases; junction bases not matched to a gene: 5. The CDR3 runs 14 residues. The germline CDR1 and CDR2 sequences are MNHEY and SVGAGI. The CDR3 spells CASSSGQGGQPQHF. The CDR3 nucleotides are TGTGCCAGCAGTTCGGGACAGGGAGGACAGCCCCAGCATTTT.

The J gene is TRBJ2-3, the V gene TRBV28, with 13 bases fitting TRBD2. Trimming took 6 bases from V and 2 from J; bases not matched to a gene: 2. The CDR3 has 15 residues. Germline V gene data show CDR1 as MDHEN and CDR2 as SYDVKM. CDR3 bases: TGTGCCAGCAGGGGGACTAGCGGGAACACAGATACGCAGTATTTT. Translating gives CASRGTSGNTDTQYF.

A word on this clone: Mismatch with germline at one junction end may stem from a read error. This chain joins TRBV5-4 and TRBJ1-2; D is unclear. Germline V gene lookup returns CDR1 SGHNT and CDR2 YYREEE (reference sequence). The length of the CDR3 is 15 residues. This chain's CDR3 is CATSFHALLSYGYTF. The DNA for the CDR3 is TGTGCCACCAGCTTTCACGCCCTACTGAGCTATGGCTACACCTTC.

This clone was counted once. The chain couples TRBV6-1 to TRBJ2-5; a possible D gene is TRBD2 (6 bases). Germline CDR1 reads MNHNS; CDR2 reads SASEGT. Trimming stripped 3 bases from V and 7 bases from J, with 15 bases between. CDR3 size: 14 residues. The CDR3 nucleotides read TGTGCCAGCAGTGACGCGGCGGGGTGGGGGACCCAGTACTTC. It codes for CASSDAAGWGTQYF.

This clone was picked up one time. The V call is TRBV27, the J call TRBJ2-5; D may be TRBD2 (7 bases). CDR1 and CDR2 (germline): MNHEY, SMNVEV (reference sequence). The CDR3 runs to 16 residues. Trimming cost V 7 bases and J 2 bases, with 20 bases left between them. CDR3 coding DNA: TGTGCCAGCAAGGGCTGGGGGGGGGCCCCTCAAGAGACCCAGTACTTC. Its translation: CASKGWGGAPQETQYF.

Here the CDR3 reads CASSLATRGYEQYF. Written as DNA, the CDR3 is TGTGCCAGCAGCTTGGCCACGCGGGGCTACGAGCAGTACTTC. The chain carries TRBV5-4 and TRBJ2-7; D may be TRBD2 (6 bases). There are 14 residues in the CDR3. Between the trimmed V and J ends, which lost 0 bases and 3 bases, there was a span of 10 bases. CDR1 is SGHNT and CDR2 is YYREEE in the germline V gene (reference sequence).

The chain recombines TRBV28 with TRBJ1-1, with a possible D match to TRBD1 (6 bases). Germline loops: CDR1 MDHEN, CDR2 SYDVKM. Trimming cost V 8 bases and J 1 base, with 14 bases left between them. This CDR3 spans 14 amino acids. CDR3 nucleotides: TGTGCCAGCCAGTTGGGACACCCGAACACTGAAGCTTTCTTT. Translated, it gives CASQLGHPNTEAFF.

This chain connects TRBV19 to TRBJ1-1; TRBD1 is a possible D gene (6 bases). Germline CDR1 and CDR2: LNHDA and SQIVND (reference sequence). This CDR3 region has 16 residues. The ends were cut back, 3 bases at V and 0 bases at J, with 14 bases in the middle. CDR3 in amino acids: CASSMMGRQVNTEAFF. CDR3 nucleotide sequence: TGTGCCAGTAGTATGATGGGGAGACAGGTGAACACTGAAGCTTTCTTT.

This clone has just a few counts. The J gene is TRBJ1-1, the V gene TRBV5-1; 8 bases align to TRBD1. Germline assignment: CDR1 SGHRS and CDR2 YFSETQ. J was trimmed by 1 base and V by 4 bases; bases with no gene match: 3. The CDR3 covers 14 residues. DNA for the CDR3: TGCGCCAGCAGCGGAGGACAGGGGAACACTGAAGCTTTCTTT. Amino acid sequence: CASSGGQGNTEAFF.

This chain connects TRBV3-1 (or the pseudogene TRBV3-2) to TRBJ2-1; no clear D gene. V was trimmed by 4 bases and J by 6 bases, leaving 19 bases between them. Germline V lookup: CDR1 LGHDT, CDR2 YNNKEL (reference sequence). CDR3 length: 16 amino acids. The CDR3 loop is CASSPEELSMVNEQFF. The DNA of the CDR3 is TGTGCCAGCAGCCCCGAGGAGTTAAGCATGGTCAATGAGCAGTTCTTC.

The chain recombines TRBV4-3 with TRBJ2-2; 7 nucleotides align to TRBD1. Germline CDR1 is LGHNA and CDR2 is YSLEER. The CDR3 runs to 14 residues. V trimming: 1 base; J trimming: 7 bases; junction bases outside the gene matches: 3. The CDR3 region is CASSQGTGYGELFF. The DNA for the CDR3 is TGCGCCAGCAGCCAAGGGACAGGTTACGGGGAGCTGTTTTTT.

The V gene is TRBV5-4, the J gene TRBJ2-7, with 10 bases identical to TRBD1. CDR1 and CDR2 from the germline V gene are SGHNT and YYREEE (reference sequence). V lost 0 bases, J lost 6 bases, and 9 bases stayed unmatched. There are 16 residues in the CDR3. The chain's CDR3 is CASSLVSGQGKAEQYF. The DNA for the CDR3 is TGTGCCAGCAGCTTGGTGTCGGGACAGGGGAAAGCCGAGCAGTACTTC.

The rearrangement uses TRBV11-1 and TRBJ2-5; 9 bases agree with TRBD1. The V segment lost 2 bases and the J segment 2 bases; nucleotides outside the gene matches: 3. This CDR3 is 15 amino acids long. CDR1 is SGHAT, CDR2 FQDESV, per germline (reference sequence). The CDR3 region is CASSLYRGLQETQYF. Written as DNA, the CDR3 is TGTGCCAGCAGCTTATACAGGGGGCTTCAAGAGACCCAGTACTTC. The entire variable domain, with the rest obtained from reference TRBV11-1 and TRBJ2-5, is as follows: EAEVAQSPRYKITEKSQAVAFWCDPISGHATLYWYRQILGQGPELLVQFQDESVVDDSQLPKDRFSAERLKGVDSTLKIQPAELGDSAMYLCASSLYRGLQETQYFGPGTRLLVL.